What follows are 31 T cell receptor beta chains derived from one specimen sequenced in a study of cytomegalovirus exposure and HLA in healthy donors. The PCR ran on 60 Vbeta and 13 Jbeta primers. Method: immunoSEQ multiplex PCR; TCRdb's copy keeps in-frame clones and lacks some. This sample carries around 170,000 clones, around 77% of them seen once, and the ten largest clones take around 2.2%. Input material: PBMCs. The origin of the receptors is a man aged 55 to 70 in good health and CMV-seronegative.

This chain joins TRBV18 and TRBJ1-4; tentatively, D is TRBD1 (5 bases). CDR1 KGHSH and CDR2 LQKENI come from the germline V gene. Trimming left V 3 bases short and J 6 bases short, with 14 bases between. The CDR3 runs 15 residues. Here the CDR3 DNA reads TGTGCCAGCTCACCGGCCGGGGGGGTGGATGAAAAACTGTTTTTT. It is translated as CASSPAGGVDEKLFF.

The gene calls are TRBV11-3 and TRBJ1-1; 9 bases match TRBD1. The CDR3 loop spans 15 amino acids. The germline CDR1 and CDR2 sequences are SGHNT and YENEEA. Losses at the gene ends were 5 bases for V and 4 bases for J; bases not matched to a gene: 8. The CDR3 spells CASSPSDRGSTEAFF. As DNA, the CDR3 is TGTGCCAGCAGCCCCTCGGACAGGGGTAGCACTGAAGCTTTCTTT.

As to this clone: One end of the junction fails to match germline, which may point to a read error. The rearrangement uses TRBV5-6 and TRBJ1-2, with D possibly being TRBD1 (5 bases). CDR1 is SGHDT, CDR2 YYEEEE, per germline. The CDR3 sequence is 15 residues long. CDR3 amino acids: CASSLAAGLAYGYPF. The CDR3 DNA reads as TGTGCCAGCAGCTTGGCCGCAGGGCTTGCCTATGGCTACCCCTTC. The entire variable domain, with the rest obtained from reference TRBV5-6 and TRBJ1-2, is as follows: DAGVTQSPTHLIKTRGQQVTLRCSPKSGHDTVSWYQQALGQGPQFIFQYYEEEERQRGNFPDRFSGHQFPNYSSELNVNALLLGDSALYLCASSLAAGLAYGYPFGSGTRLTVV.

This clone came up a few times. V and J are TRBV6-5 and TRBJ2-5; TRBD2 might be the D (5 bases). Trimming removed 5 bases at V and 11 bases at J, with 21 bases between. The CDR3 length is 14 residues. The germline V gene encodes CDR1 MNHEY and CDR2 SVGAGI. DNA of the CDR3: TGTGCCAGCAGTCTTACCCATATGACTGGGGAGCAGTACTTC. As protein: CASSLTHMTGEQYF.

The chain combines TRBV5-1 with TRBJ1-3; the D is unclear. The length of the CDR3 is 14 residues. V was clipped by 1 base and J by 0 bases, with 5 bases between them. The V gene's germline CDR1 is SGHRS and CDR2 YFSETQ. This CDR3 reads CASSLSLSGNTIYF. The CDR3 region has the DNA TGCGCCAGCAGCTTGTCCCTCTCTGGAAACACCATATATTTT.

The genes are TRBV25-1 and TRBJ2-3; tentative D call: TRBD1 (6 bases). The CDR3 contains 14 residues. V lost 8 bases, J lost 1 base, and 13 bases lay in between. The germline V gene encodes CDR1 MGHDK and CDR2 SYGVNS. The CDR3 sequence: CASGWDTGTDTQYF. The CDR3 region has the DNA TGTGCCAGCGGATGGGACACAGGCACAGATACGCAGTATTTT.

This clone showed up just a few times. This rearrangement joins TRBV9 to TRBJ1-1; TRBD1 aligns across 7 bases. CDR3 length: 15 amino acids. V trimming: 4 bases; J trimming: 0 bases; junction bases outside the gene matches: 6. Germline CDR1 SGDLS, CDR2 YYNGEE. CDR3 nucleotides: TGTGCCAGCAGCCCCTGGACAGGAATGAACACTGAAGCTTTCTTT. It encodes CASSPWTGMNTEAFF. The entire variable domain, with the rest obtained from reference TRBV9 and TRBJ1-1, is as follows: DSGVTQTPKHLITATGQRVTLRCSPRSGDLSVYWYQQSLDQGLQFLIQYYNGEERAKGNILERFSAQQFPDLHSELNLSSLELGDSALYFCASSPWTGMNTEAFFGQGTRLTVV.

The CDR3 bases are TGTGCCTGGAGGACTAGCGGACAGCCCTCAGAGACCCAGTACTTC. Its translation is CAWRTSGQPSETQYF. This chain uses TRBV30 with TRBJ2-5, with TRBD2 matching 9 bases. Germline CDR1 and CDR2: GTSNPN and SVGIG (reference sequence). CDR3 length equals 15 residues. Unmatched junction bases numbered 9, after V lost 3 bases and J lost 4 bases.

This clone was found once. CDR3 DNA: TGTGCCAGCAGCTCCCTAACCCGGGACCAAGAGACCCAGTACTTC. Its protein is CASSSLTRDQETQYF. V is TRBV11-1 and J is TRBJ2-5, with no clear D. V lost 4 bases and J lost 0, with 12 bases in between. CDR1 and CDR2 from the germline V gene are SGHAT and FQDESV (reference sequence). This CDR3 comprises 15 residues.

This chain links TRBV28 with TRBJ2-3, with 9 bases identical to TRBD1. CDR1 MDHEN and CDR2 SYDVKM come from the germline V gene. The CDR3 has 15 amino acids. V shed 7 bases and J 0 bases; nucleotides not matched to a gene: 5. CDR3 coding DNA: TGTGCCAGCAATTGGACAGGGGCTAGCACAGATACGCAGTATTTT. Its protein product is CASNWTGASTDTQYF.

The rearrangement joins TRBV29-1 to TRBJ2-2; 8 positions match TRBD2. This CDR3 has 14 residues. Germline CDR1 is SQVTM and CDR2 is ANQGSEA. V lost 7 bases to trimming and J lost 5 bases; unmatched junction nucleotides: 9. The CDR3 sequence: CSAPLAGTTGELFF. The CDR3, as DNA: TGCAGCGCCCCTTTAGCGGGAACAACCGGGGAGCTGTTTTTT.

This clone occurred once. V and J are TRBV6-1 and TRBJ2-7; TRBD1 matches 7 bases. The CDR3 consists of 16 residues. Per germline, CDR1 MNHNS and CDR2 SASEGT. Unmatched junction bases numbered 8, after V lost 1 base and J lost 2 bases. The CDR3 coding sequence is TGTGCCAGCAGTGAAGGTCCCGGACAGGCCCCCTACGAGCAGTACTTC. Its protein product is CASSEGPGQAPYEQYF.

The chain uses TRBV7-9 and TRBJ2-3, with a possible D match to TRBD1 (6 bases). The V end lost 5 bases, the J end lost 5 bases, and 14 bases lay between the germline ends. The germline gives CDR1 SEHNR, CDR2 FQNEAQ (reference sequence). CDR3 size: 14 residues. The CDR3 DNA sequence: TGTGCCAGCAGCCTGACGCAGGGGCAAGATACGCAGTATTTT. This codes for CASSLTQGQDTQYF.

This chain connects TRBV19 to TRBJ1-1, with 8 positions matching TRBD1. CDR1 is LNHDA, CDR2 SQIVND, per germline (reference sequence). With V trimmed by 11 bases and J by 1 base, 12 bases remained unmatched. This CDR3 is 15 amino acids long. CDR3 protein: CAPFFLTGENTEAFF. The CDR3 DNA follows: TGTGCCCCCTTCTTCTTGACAGGGGAGAACACTGAAGCTTTCTTT. The variable domain in full, completed from reference TRBV19 and TRBJ1-1, reads DGGITQSPKYLFRKEGQNVTLSCEQNLNHDAMYWYRQDPGQGLRLIYYSQIVNDFQKGDIAEGYSVSREKKESFPLTVTSAQKNPTAFYLCAPFFLTGENTEAFFGQGTRLTVV.

The chain has TRBV5-1 and TRBJ2-1; 16 nucleotides line up with TRBD2. CDR3 length: 16 amino acids. J was trimmed by 7 bases and V by 3 bases; bases with no gene match: 4. Germline assignment: CDR1 SGHRS and CDR2 YFSETQ. The CDR3: CASSSGLAGGPNEQFF. In nucleotides, the CDR3 is TGCGCCAGCAGCTCGGGACTAGCGGGAGGGCCGAATGAGCAGTTCTTC.

The chain recombines TRBV2 with TRBJ1-6; D is ambiguous. The CDR3 is 14 amino acids. V shed 4 bases and J shed 4 bases, with 8 bases lying between them. In germline, CDR1 is SNHLY, CDR2 FYNNEI. The CDR3 protein is CASSVLPYNSPLHF. CDR3 bases: TGTGCCAGCAGTGTACTCCCTTATAATTCACCCCTCCACTTT.

This chain joins TRBV5-6 and TRBJ1-6; 11 nucleotides line up with TRBD1. This CDR3 is built from 14 residues. CDR1 SGHDT and CDR2 YYEEEE come from the germline V gene. The trim removed 5 bases at V and 10 bases at J, leaving 5 bases unmatched. CDR3 region: CASSSGTGGSPLHF. The CDR3 DNA reads as TGTGCCAGCAGTTCCGGGACAGGGGGATCACCCCTCCACTTT.

The chain is built from TRBV13 and TRBJ2-7; 9 nucleotides agree with TRBD2. The V and J ends lost 5 bases and 10 bases, in that order; junction bases with no gene match: 9. The CDR3 length is 13 residues. CDR1 is PRHDT, CDR2 FYEKMQ, per germline (reference sequence). In DNA form, the CDR3 reads TGTGCCAGCAGCGCCGCTGGACTAGCGCAACAGTACTTC. This encodes CASSAAGLAQQYF. The complete variable domain, with remaining parts taken from reference TRBV13 and TRBJ2-7, reads AAGVIQSPRHLIKEKRETATLKCYPIPRHDTVYWYQQGPGQDPQFLISFYEKMQSDKGSIPDRFSAQQFSDYHSELNMSSLELGDSALYFCASSAAGLAQQYFGPGTRLTVT.

This clone was seen just once. The genes are TRBV7-6 and TRBJ1-1, with 8 nucleotides matching TRBD1. The CDR3 covers 15 residues. Germline lookup yields CDR1 SGHVS and CDR2 FNYEAQ. V trimming: 3 bases; J trimming: 1 base; junction bases outside the gene matches: 4. The CDR3 spells CASSFATGANTEAFF. Written as DNA, the CDR3 is TGTGCCAGCAGCTTCGCGACAGGGGCGAACACTGAAGCTTTCTTT.

V and J are TRBV7-2 and TRBJ1-1, with 8 bases that match TRBD1. Germline-derived CDR1 and CDR2 are SGHTA and FQGNSA. V was pared by 5 bases and J by 5 bases, with 7 bases of the junction left unmatched. The CDR3 loop spans 14 amino acids. Here the CDR3 reads CASSPDRGFTEAFF. For the CDR3, the DNA is TGTGCCAGCAGCCCTGACAGGGGATTTACTGAAGCTTTCTTT.

The rearrangement links TRBV2 to TRBJ1-2; D may be TRBD1 (6 bases). The length of the CDR3 is 14 residues. The V end lost 1 base, the J end lost 7 bases, and 13 bases lay between the germline ends. From germline, CDR1 is SNHLY and CDR2 FYNNEI. The CDR3: CASSEVRGVGGYTF. CDR3 bases: TGTGCCAGCAGTGAAGTCAGGGGAGTTGGTGGCTACACCTTC.

The chain combines TRBV7-6 with TRBJ1-3; the D gene is possibly TRBD1 (5 bases). This CDR3 spans 14 amino acids. The germline CDR1 and CDR2 sequences are SGHVS and FNYEAQ. V was clipped by 8 bases and J by 4 bases, with 15 bases between them. This CDR3 is CASGLWGAGNTIYF. DNA for the CDR3: TGTGCCAGCGGCCTGTGGGGCGCGGGAAACACCATATATTTT.

V and J are TRBV27 and TRBJ2-1; 9 positions agree with TRBD2. Germline CDR1 is MNHEY and CDR2 is SMNVEV (reference sequence). V lost 7 bases, J lost 5 bases, and 12 bases stayed unmatched. CDR3 length: 16 amino acids. The CDR3 sequence is CASNSGRSGRHNEQFF. The CDR3 DNA is TGTGCCAGCAACTCGGGTCGGAGCGGGAGGCACAATGAGCAGTTCTTC.

The chain couples TRBV4-1 to TRBJ2-7, with 9 bases identical to TRBD1. The CDR3 contains 15 residues. The V and J ends lost 3 bases and 5 bases, in that order; junction bases with no gene match: 8. Per germline, CDR1 MGHRA and CDR2 YSYEKL. The CDR3 coding sequence is TGCGCCAGCAGCCACCGACGGACAGGGGACGACGAGCAGTACTTC. It yields the protein CASSHRRTGDDEQYF.

This chain joins TRBV28 and TRBJ2-7; D is ambiguous. Germline V gene sequence: CDR1 MDHEN, CDR2 SYDVKM. The V gene lost 3 bases and the J gene lost 6 bases, with 9 bases spanning the gap. There are 12 residues in the CDR3. For the CDR3, the DNA is TGTGCCAGCAGTTTGAATAGAAGCGAGCAGTACTTC. This codes for CASSLNRSEQYF.

This rearrangement joins TRBV6-5 to TRBJ1-6; 9 positions agree with TRBD1. The CDR3 loop spans 14 amino acids. In germline, CDR1 is MNHEY, CDR2 SVGAGI. Germline trimming cut 4 bases from V and 10 bases from J; bases unmatched to any gene: 5. This CDR3 is CASSSDRGGSPLHF. CDR3 DNA sequence: TGTGCCAGCAGTTCGGACAGGGGCGGCTCACCCCTCCACTTT.

CDR3 in amino acids: CASSLAGGRETQYF. Here the CDR3 DNA reads TGCGCCAGCAGCTTGGCGGGAGGTCGGGAGACCCAGTACTTC. This chain connects TRBV5-1 to TRBJ2-5; 7 bases fit TRBD2. Germline V lookup: CDR1 SGHRS, CDR2 YFSETQ. This CDR3 spans 14 amino acids. The J segment lost 5 bases and the V segment lost 0 bases, leaving 4 bases of the junction unmatched.

Points on this clone: Germline is not matched at one junction end, which may reflect a read error. The chain couples TRBV4-2 to TRBJ2-7, with 12 bases matching TRBD2. CDR3 size: 17 residues. Germline CDR1 and CDR2: LGHNA and YNFKEQ. The CDR3 spells CAGSQGLAGTTSYEQYF. DNA for the CDR3: TGTGCCGGCAGCCAAGGACTAGCGGGAACGACCTCCTACGAGCAGTACTTC.

CDR3 residues: CASSLMQPTGQDEQFF. Here the CDR3 DNA reads TGTGCCAGCTCACTCATGCAACCGACAGGGCAGGATGAGCAGTTCTTC. The J gene is TRBJ2-1, the V gene TRBV18, with TRBD1 identical over 7 bases. Losses at the gene ends were 4 bases for V and 8 bases for J; bases not matched to a gene: 14. The CDR3 has 16 residues. CDR1 and CDR2 from the germline V gene are KGHSH and LQKENI.

This clone appeared once. The chain couples TRBV7-9 to TRBJ2-4; TRBD2 is a possible D gene (5 bases). Trimming removed 5 bases from V and 0 bases from J, with 14 bases in between. The CDR3 is 16 amino acids. Germline V gene sequence: CDR1 SEHNR, CDR2 FQNEAQ (reference sequence). DNA for the CDR3: TGTGCCAGCAGCACCAGCGGCGAGCTAGCCAAAAACATTCAGTACTTC. Translation gives CASSTSGELAKNIQYF. The full variable domain, completed using reference TRBV7-9 and TRBJ2-4, is DTGVSQNPRHKITKRGQNVTFRCDPISEHNRLYWYRQTLGQGPEFLTYFQNEAQLEKSRLLSDRFSAERPKGSFSTLEIQRTEQGDSAMYLCASSTSGELAKNIQYFGAGTRLSVL.

As to this clone: A read error may account for a junction end that differs from germline. The rearrangement uses TRBV6-1 and TRBJ1-5; tentatively, D is TRBD1 (5 bases). The CDR3 has 14 residues. Germline V gene sequence: CDR1 MNHNS, CDR2 SASEGT. The CDR3 is CASSERGSNQPQNF. As DNA, the CDR3 is TGTGCCAGCAGTGAAAGGGGCAGCAATCAGCCCCAGAATTTT.